This T cell receptor beta chain was sequenced for a study of blood T cells in healthy people across ages. A sample-barcoded 5' primer and a J-beta primer mix were used in a second PCR of roughly 6 to 12 cycles. In TCRdb, the 5' RACE reads were re-called with MiXCR into one record per CDR3 protein. The profile shows about a million distinct CDR3 sequences, about 51% of them singletons. Many counts were recorded for this clonotype. Each sample yielded at least 6.5 million isolated PBMCs. Trimming stripped 6 bases from V and 0 bases from J, with 10 bases between. Per germline, CDR1 SGHTA and CDR2 FQGNSA. The CDR3 contains 14 residues.

J is TRBJ2-3 and V is TRBV7-2, with D uncertain. This TCR came from a woman aged 55 to 70 in good health. The sample consisted of blood. In DNA form, the CDR3 reads TGTGCCAGCAGAAGAACGTTTAGCACAGATACGCAGTATTTT. Amino acids: CASRRTFSTDTQYF.